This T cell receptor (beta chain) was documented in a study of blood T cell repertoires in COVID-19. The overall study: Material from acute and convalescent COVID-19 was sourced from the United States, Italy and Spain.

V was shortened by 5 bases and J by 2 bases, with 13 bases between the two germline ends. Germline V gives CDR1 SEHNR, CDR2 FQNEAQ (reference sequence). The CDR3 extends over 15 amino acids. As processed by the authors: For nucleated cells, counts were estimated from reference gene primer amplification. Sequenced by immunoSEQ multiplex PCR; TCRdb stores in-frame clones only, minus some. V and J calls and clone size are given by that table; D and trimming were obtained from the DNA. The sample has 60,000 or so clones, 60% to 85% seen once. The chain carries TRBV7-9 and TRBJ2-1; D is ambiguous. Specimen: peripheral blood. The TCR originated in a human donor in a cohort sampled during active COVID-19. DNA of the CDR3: TGTGCCAGCAGCCCACCAGCGACCACCTACAATGAGCAGTTCTTC. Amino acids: CASSPPATTYNEQFF. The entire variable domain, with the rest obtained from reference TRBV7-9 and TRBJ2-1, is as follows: DTGVSQNPRHKITKRGQNVTFRCDPISEHNRLYWYRQTLGQGPEFLTYFQNEAQLEKSRLLSDRFSAERPKGSFSTLEIQRTEQGDSAMYLCASSPPATTYNEQFFGPGTRLTVL.